The sequence of this TCR beta chain was determined in a study of T cells after yellow fever vaccination. Study results and limitations: The secondary response peaked faster, at day 5 versus 15, but was weaker.

Many counts were recorded for this clonotype. Antigen specificity is unknown. MiXCR was run by TCRdb on the 5' RACE reads, yielding one entry per CDR3 protein. The repertoire holds a few hundred thousand distinct CDR3 sequences, with around 6.8% as singletons. The source is a man aged 18 to 30 who received the YFV17D yellow fever vaccine. The sample consisted of PBMCs, taken 35 to 50 days after the first yellow fever vaccination.

The CDR3 DNA follows: TGTGCCAGCAGTGACTGGTACTATGGCTACACCTTC. This codes for CASSDWYYGYTF. V is TRBV25-1 and J is TRBJ1-2; no definite D call. CDR3 length equals 12 residues. The germline gives CDR1 MGHDK, CDR2 SYGVNS. The V gene lost 3 bases and the J gene lost 3 bases, with 5 bases spanning the gap.